A selection of T cell receptor beta chains follows, all from one sample in a study of cytomegalovirus exposure and HLA in healthy donors. Produced via immunoSEQ multiplex PCR; TCRdb's table is partial and in-frame only. This table holds around 150,000 clones, 64% found once. Sample: PBMCs. The receptor source for this set is a woman in her thirties in good health and CMV-seropositive. The CDR3 runs from the conserved cysteine through the conserved F or W. A D gene is named only where the DNA matches it firmly. Expanded clones get a size class; other rows say once, few or many, or leave the size out.

d_call: TRBD2; clone_size: NA; j_call: TRBJ2-1; v_call: TRBV6-5; cdr3_nt: TGTGCCAGCAGTTCCCCCCGGTCGCGGGAGTATGAGCAGTTCTTC; cdr3_aa: CASSSPRSREYEQFF
d_call: NA; clone_size: NA; j_call: TRBJ1-4; v_call: TRBV6-1; cdr3_nt: TGTGCCAGCAGTACCACGGGGTCCGAAAAACTGTTTTTT; cdr3_aa: CASSTTGSEKLFF
d_call: TRBD2; clone_size: NA; j_call: TRBJ2-5; v_call: TRBV18; cdr3_nt: TGTGCCAGCTCACCCGTCCCGGGACTACGCGAAGAGACCCAGTACTTC; cdr3_aa: CASSPVPGLREETQYF
d_call: TRBD1; clone_size: NA; j_call: TRBJ2-1; v_call: TRBV6-1; cdr3_nt: TGTGCCAGCACCGGGACAGGGGGCGAGGGTGAGCAGTTCTTC; cdr3_aa: CASTGTGGEGEQFF
d_call: NA; clone_size: NA; j_call: TRBJ1-3; v_call: TRBV10-2; cdr3_nt: TGCGCCAGCAGTGAGCCCGCGGGCACCATATATTTT; cdr3_aa: CASSEPAGTIYF
d_call: TRBD1; clone_size: NA; j_call: TRBJ1-1; v_call: TRBV4-2; cdr3_nt: TGTGCCAGCAGTTTAACAGGGGGTGCCGAGAACACTGAGGCTTTCTTT; cdr3_aa: CASSLTGGAENTEAFF
d_call: TRBD1; clone_size: NA; j_call: TRBJ2-4; v_call: TRBV4-1; cdr3_nt: TGCGCCAGCAGCCAAGCTGCCCGGGACAGAGGTTTACACTTC; cdr3_aa: CASSQAARDRGLHF
d_call: NA; clone_size: NA; j_call: TRBJ2-7; v_call: TRBV21-1; cdr3_nt: TGTGCCAGCAGCAAAGCTTGGGACAGGGGATCCTACGAGCAGTACTTC; cdr3_aa: CASSKAWDRGSYEQYF
d_call: NA; clone_size: NA; j_call: TRBJ1-5; v_call: TRBV28; cdr3_nt: TGTGCCAGCAGAGCCGAAGTTTATAGCAATCAGCCCCAGCATTTT; cdr3_aa: CASRAEVYSNQPQHF
d_call: NA; clone_size: once; j_call: TRBJ2-3; v_call: TRBV5-1; cdr3_nt: TGCGCCAGCAGCGAAGGAGGGGGCACAGATACGCAGTATTTT; cdr3_aa: CASSEGGGTDTQYF
d_call: TRBD1; clone_size: NA; j_call: TRBJ1-4; v_call: TRBV28; cdr3_nt: TGTGCCAGCAGTTTCCCGGTAGGCAGGGGGAATGAAAAACTGTTTTTT; cdr3_aa: CASSFPVGRGNEKLFF
d_call: NA; clone_size: NA; j_call: TRBJ1-4; v_call: TRBV28; cdr3_nt: TGTGCCAGCAGTCTCGTTGGGGGCGGATTTAATGAAAAACTGTTTTTT; cdr3_aa: CASSLVGGGFNEKLFF
d_call: TRBD1; clone_size: NA; j_call: TRBJ1-4; v_call: TRBV6-1; cdr3_nt: TGTGCCAGCAGAGAAGACAGGGGGCAAGCAGCTAATGAAAAACTGTTTTTT; cdr3_aa: CASREDRGQAANEKLFF
d_call: TRBD1; clone_size: NA; j_call: TRBJ1-2; v_call: TRBV29-1; cdr3_nt: TGCAGCGTTCTTATACAGGGGAACTATGGCTACACCTTC; cdr3_aa: CSVLIQGNYGYTF
d_call: NA; clone_size: few; j_call: TRBJ1-2; v_call: TRBV5-6; cdr3_nt: TGTGCCAGCAGCTTGGATAGAGGGTATCTCGGCTATGGCTACACCTTC; cdr3_aa: CASSLDRGYLGYGYTF
d_call: TRBD1; clone_size: NA; j_call: TRBJ2-3; v_call: TRBV28; cdr3_nt: TGTGCCAGCAGTTTACCCCTGACAGGGGGCTTGGACCTCACAGATACGCAGTATTTT; cdr3_aa: CASSLPLTGGLDLTDTQYF
d_call: TRBD1; clone_size: few; j_call: TRBJ2-7; v_call: TRBV7-6; cdr3_nt: TGTGCCAGCAGCTTGGGGACAGGACTTTACGAGCAGTACTTC; cdr3_aa: CASSLGTGLYEQYF
d_call: NA; clone_size: NA; j_call: TRBJ1-6; v_call: TRBV28; cdr3_nt: TGTGCCGGCCGACAAACCCTCGGGGTGAATTCACCCCTCCACTTT; cdr3_aa: CAGRQTLGVNSPLHF
d_call: TRBD1; clone_size: NA; j_call: TRBJ1-5; v_call: TRBV27; cdr3_nt: TGTGCCAGCAGTTTAGGCCGGACAGGGAATCAGCCCCAGCATTTT; cdr3_aa: CASSLGRTGNQPQHF